The 17 T cell receptor beta chains reported below all come from one sample, sequenced in a study of cytomegalovirus exposure and HLA in healthy donors. The PCR employed 60 Vbeta primers together with 13 Jbeta primers. The assay was immunoSEQ multiplex PCR, and TCRdb's table has in-frame clones only and misses some. The sample holds over 200,000 clones, approximately 80% seen once. Sequenced sample: PBMCs. The receptors come from a male donor in good health and CMV-seronegative.

The V and J genes are TRBV28 and TRBJ2-7; 7 nucleotides match TRBD2. Looked up from germline, CDR1 is MDHEN and CDR2 is SYDVKM. The CDR3 is 14 amino acids. CDR3 nucleotides: TGTGCAGTCGAATCGAAGCGGGACTCCTACGAGCAGTACTTC. This sequence encodes CAVESKRDSYEQYF.

This chain links TRBV7-9 with TRBJ2-7, with 10 bases fitting TRBD1. The CDR3 length is 16 residues. Germline V gene data show CDR1 as SEHNR and CDR2 as FQNEAQ (reference sequence). The ends lost 5 bases at V and 5 bases at J; junction bases unmatched: 12. The CDR3 reads CASSGGYGTGVNEQYF. In DNA, the CDR3 is TGTGCCAGCAGCGGCGGGTATGGGACAGGGGTCAACGAGCAGTACTTC.

The J gene is TRBJ2-2, the V gene TRBV21-1; the table gives TRBD2 as D, unverified against the DNA. TRBV21-1 is a listed pseudogene. The CDR3 contains 11 residues. CDR3 coding DNA: TGTGCCAGCTTACTGCCCGGGGAGCTGTTTTTT. Amino acid sequence: CASLLPGELFF.

The rearrangement uses TRBV5-6 and TRBJ2-2, with 15 bases that match TRBD2. The junction had 4 bases not matched to a gene; V was cut back by 4 bases and J by 0 bases. The CDR3 consists of 18 residues. Germline lookup yields CDR1 SGHDT and CDR2 YYEEEE. CDR3 region: CASSPGLAGGANTGELFF. The CDR3 bases are TGTGCCAGCAGCCCGGGACTAGCGGGAGGCGCGAACACCGGGGAGCTGTTTTTT.

As regards this clone: At one of its ends the junction is not consistent with the germline gene, which may arise from a read error. V gene TRBV7-9 combines with J gene TRBJ2-7; D possibly corresponds to TRBD1 (6 bases). The germline CDR1 and CDR2 sequences are SEHNR and FQNEAQ (reference sequence). The CDR3 spans 14 residues. DNA of the CDR3: TGTTCCAGCAGGTCAGGGACAAAGAGCTACGAGCAGTACTTC. It translates to CSSRSGTKSYEQYF.

J is TRBJ2-7 and V is TRBV19, with 7 nucleotides matching TRBD1. J lost 4 bases, V lost 4 bases, and 10 bases had no gene match. Per germline, CDR1 LNHDA and CDR2 SQIVND (reference sequence). The CDR3 has 15 amino acids. The CDR3 reads CASSTQGNQGYEQYF. The CDR3 bases are TGTGCCAGTAGTACACAGGGGAACCAAGGTTACGAGCAGTACTTC.

The table lists this clone with a few counts. This chain links TRBV5-1 with TRBJ2-1; TRBD1 matches 11 bases. J was trimmed by 6 bases and V by 7 bases; bases with no gene match: 6. Germline CDR1 reads SGHRS; CDR2 reads YFSETQ. The CDR3 totals 14 residues. CDR3 protein: CASGPGQGVNEQFF. CDR3 in DNA: TGCGCCAGCGGACCGGGACAGGGGGTCAATGAGCAGTTCTTC.

The V and J genes are TRBV19 and TRBJ2-4, with TRBD2 as a possible D gene (5 bases). The V gene's germline CDR1 is LNHDA and CDR2 SQIVND (reference sequence). The CDR3 runs 15 residues. The V and J ends lost 3 bases and 8 bases respectively, with 17 bases between them. CDR3 DNA sequence: TGTGCCAGTAGTATTCCGCTAGGAGGAGGCGACATTCAGTACTTC. Translation: CASSIPLGGGDIQYF.

The chain employs TRBV19 and TRBJ2-2; 7 bases are shared with TRBD2. The germline CDR1 and CDR2 sequences are LNHDA and SQIVND (reference sequence). Losses at the gene ends were 7 bases for V and 2 bases for J; bases not matched to a gene: 10. This CDR3 spans 16 amino acids. CDR3 coding DNA: TGTGCCAGTACGTGGCAGGGAGGGTCAAACACCGGGGAGCTGTTTTTT. Encoded protein: CASTWQGGSNTGELFF. Using reference TRBV19 and TRBJ2-2 for the parts outside the CDR3, the full variable domain is DGGITQSPKYLFRKEGQNVTLSCEQNLNHDAMYWYRQDPGQGLRLIYYSQIVNDFQKGDIAEGYSVSREKKESFPLTVTSAQKNPTAFYLCASTWQGGSNTGELFFGEGSRLTVL.

The rearrangement joins TRBV27 to TRBJ1-1; 8 positions agree with TRBD1. The CDR3 is made up of 18 amino acids. Germline trimming cut 0 bases from V and 5 bases from J; bases unmatched to any gene: 14. Germline V gene data show CDR1 as MNHEY and CDR2 as SMNVEV (reference sequence). This CDR3 is CASSLSNRGSFFGTEAFF. The CDR3 region has the DNA TGTGCCAGCAGTTTATCAAACAGGGGGTCCTTTTTTGGGACTGAAGCTTTCTTT.

V usage is TRBV7-3 and J usage is TRBJ1-1; D unclear. V was cut by 6 bases and J by 1 base, with 12 bases left in between. Germline V lookup: CDR1 SGHTA, CDR2 FQGTGA. The CDR3 runs 14 residues. CDR3 sequence: CASRSAPGNTEAFF. CDR3 in DNA: TGTGCCAGCAGGTCGGCTCCAGGGAACACTGAAGCTTTCTTT.

This rearrangement joins TRBV5-1 to TRBJ2-3, with D possibly TRBD2 on 6 matching bases. The germline V gene encodes CDR1 SGHRS and CDR2 YFSETQ. This CDR3 is 14 amino acids long. Trimming removed 3 bases from V and 6 bases from J, with 14 bases in between. The CDR3 here is CASSSGLPRDTQYF. The CDR3 nucleotides are TGCGCCAGCAGCTCCGGACTACCCAGGGATACGCAGTATTTT.

This clone was counted a few times. The gene calls are TRBV6-5 and TRBJ1-2, with D maybe TRBD1 (6 bases). This CDR3 contains 13 residues. Looked up from germline, CDR1 is MNHEY and CDR2 is SVGAGI. Trimming removed 7 bases at V and 4 bases at J, with 13 bases between. CDR3 loop: CASTDRLGYGYTF. The DNA for the CDR3 is TGTGCCAGCACCGACAGGTTGGGCTATGGCTACACCTTC.

The rearrangement uses TRBV7-3 and TRBJ1-2; the D gene is possibly TRBD1 (5 bases). The CDR3 is 13 residues long. V shed 0 bases and J shed 7 bases, with 9 bases lying between them. The germline CDR1 and CDR2 sequences are SGHTA and FQGTGA. The CDR3 loop reads CASSLTGEGGYTF. CDR3 in DNA: TGTGCCAGCAGCTTAACAGGGGAAGGTGGCTACACCTTC.

This clone has only one observation. V and J are TRBV28 and TRBJ2-5; TRBD1 matches 12 bases. This CDR3 contains 15 residues. The V segment lost 4 bases and the J segment 11 bases; nucleotides outside the gene matches: 11. The germline V gene has CDR1 MDHEN and CDR2 SYDVKM. In DNA form, the CDR3 reads TGTGCCAGCAGTTCCGGGGGACAGGGGGCGAGTGAGCAGTACTTC. Translating gives CASSSGGQGASEQYF. The full variable domain, in which reference TRBV28 and TRBJ2-5 provide the parts outside the CDR3, is DVKVTQSSRYLVKRTGEKVFLECVQDMDHENMFWYRQDPGLGLRLIYFSYDVKMKEKGDIPEGYSVSREKKERFSLILESASTNQTSMYLCASSSGGQGASEQYFGPGTRLLVL.

Written as DNA, the CDR3 is TGTGCCAGCAGCACCGGGACAGGGTTTTACGAGCAGTACTTC. As protein: CASSTGTGFYEQYF. The chain employs TRBV27 and TRBJ2-7; 9 nucleotides agree with TRBD1. The germline gives CDR1 MNHEY, CDR2 SMNVEV (reference sequence). V gave up 6 bases and J gave up 4 bases; unmatched junction bases: 7. CDR3 length: 14 residues.

This clone was found once. V and J are TRBV7-9 and TRBJ2-1; D might be TRBD2 (6 bases). V shed 5 bases and J shed 8 bases, with 25 bases lying between them. This CDR3 contains 17 residues. Germline values: CDR1 SEHNR, CDR2 FQNEAQ (reference sequence). CDR3 DNA: TGTGCCAGCAGCGCCCACCTGGGGACTCAGAGGTCCGATGAGCAGTTCTTC. This encodes CASSAHLGTQRSDEQFF.